The source of this T cell receptor (beta chain) is a study of identical twins. Using its own MiXCR run on the 5' RACE reads, TCRdb lists one record per CDR3 protein. The sample holds over 200,000 distinct CDR3 sequences, 6.5% seen once. The length of the CDR3 is 15 residues. The J segment lost 8 bases and the V segment lost 5 bases, leaving 11 bases of the junction unmatched. Per germline, CDR1 SGHTA and CDR2 FQGTGA. The sample was also linked to a second study, of T cells expressing NK-cell markers.

This sequence was found in a woman aged 18 to 35 in good health. The sample was CD8+ T cells sorted from blood. The rearrangement joins TRBV7-3 to TRBJ2-1, with 8 bases identical to TRBD2. CDR3: CASSHTGGPVDEQFF. The CDR3 region has the DNA TGTGCCAGCAGCCATACGGGGGGGCCCGTCGATGAGCAGTTCTTC.